The source of this TCR beta chain is a study of blood T cell repertoires in COVID-19. Profiling relied on immunoSEQ multiplex PCR, and the TCRdb table lists in-frame clones only, not all of them. The data contain about 80,000 clones, around 76% of them singletons. Deletions cut 2 bases from V and 5 bases from J, with 6 bases between. This CDR3 region has 12 residues. This clone was counted between two and nine times. The chain employs TRBV12-3 or TRBV12-4 and TRBJ1-2; no definite D call. Source material: peripheral blood. This sequence originates from a human donor in a cohort sampled during active COVID-19. The CDR3 DNA reads as TGTGCCAGCAGTTTAAAAGCTTATGGCTACACCTTC. Encoded protein: CASSLKAYGYTF.